This T cell receptor beta chain was profiled in a study of tumor-infiltrating lymphocytes in localized non-small cell lung cancer. For the study at large: Several tumor histologies, both smoking statuses, and some post-neoadjuvant chemotherapy samples were included.

TCRdb keeps only in-frame clones here, not all; method: immunoSEQ multiplex PCR. The profile shows around 17,000 clones, less than 55% of them singletons. Between the trimmed V and J ends, which lost 5 bases and 1 base, there was a span of 11 bases. The CDR3 loop spans 14 amino acids. In germline, CDR1 is LNHDA, CDR2 SQIVND (reference sequence). This clonotype was obtained from a human donor with non-small cell lung cancer. The sample was lung tumor tissue. The chain has TRBV19 and TRBJ2-5; no reliable D call. This chain's CDR3 is CASSYKHFQETQYF. CDR3 DNA: TGTGCCAGTAGTTATAAACATTTCCAAGAGACCCAGTACTTC.